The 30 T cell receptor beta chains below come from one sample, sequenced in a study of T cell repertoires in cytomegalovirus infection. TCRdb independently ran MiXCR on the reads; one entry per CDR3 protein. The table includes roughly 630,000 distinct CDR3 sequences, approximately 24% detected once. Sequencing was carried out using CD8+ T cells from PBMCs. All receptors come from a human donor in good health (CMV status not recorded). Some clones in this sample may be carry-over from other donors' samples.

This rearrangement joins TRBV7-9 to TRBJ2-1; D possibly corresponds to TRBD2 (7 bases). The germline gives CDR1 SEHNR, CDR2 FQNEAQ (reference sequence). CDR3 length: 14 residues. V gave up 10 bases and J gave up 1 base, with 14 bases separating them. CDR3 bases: TGTGCCACCCCGGGGGGCGGATCCTACAATGAGCAGTTCTTC. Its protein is CATPGGGSYNEQFF.

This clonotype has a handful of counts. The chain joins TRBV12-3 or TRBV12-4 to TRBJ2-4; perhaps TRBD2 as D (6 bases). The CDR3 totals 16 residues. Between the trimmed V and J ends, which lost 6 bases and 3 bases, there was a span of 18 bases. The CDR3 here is CASSAGGGWDKNIQYF. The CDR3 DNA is TGTGCCAGCAGCGCAGGTGGAGGGTGGGACAAAAACATTCAGTACTTC.

In DNA form, the CDR3 reads TGTGCCAGCAGTTTATCCAGGCAATCTCCAAGCACAGATACGCAGTATTTT. This gives the protein CASSLSRQSPSTDTQYF. The chain uses TRBV28 and TRBJ2-3, with D unresolved. CDR1 and CDR2 from the germline V gene are MDHEN and SYDVKM. The CDR3 extends over 17 amino acids. Trimming removed 1 base from V and 0 bases from J, with 14 bases in between.

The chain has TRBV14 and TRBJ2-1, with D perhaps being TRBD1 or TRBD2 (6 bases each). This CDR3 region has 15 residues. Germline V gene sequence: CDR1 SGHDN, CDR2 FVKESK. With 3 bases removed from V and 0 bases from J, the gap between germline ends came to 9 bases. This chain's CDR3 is CASSHGGSSYNEQFF. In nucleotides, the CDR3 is TGTGCCAGCAGCCACGGGGGCAGCTCCTACAATGAGCAGTTCTTC.

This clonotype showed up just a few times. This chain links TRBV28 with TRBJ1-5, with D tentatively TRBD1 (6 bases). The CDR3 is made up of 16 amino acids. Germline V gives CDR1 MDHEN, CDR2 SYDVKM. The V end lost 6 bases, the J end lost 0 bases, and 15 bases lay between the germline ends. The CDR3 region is CASSMDSFRSNQPQHF. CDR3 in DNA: TGTGCCAGCAGCATGGACAGTTTCCGTAGCAATCAGCCCCAGCATTTT.

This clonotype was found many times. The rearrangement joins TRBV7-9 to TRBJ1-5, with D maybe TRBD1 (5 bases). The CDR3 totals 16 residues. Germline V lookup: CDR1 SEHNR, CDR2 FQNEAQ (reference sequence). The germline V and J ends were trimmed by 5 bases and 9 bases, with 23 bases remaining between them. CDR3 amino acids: CASSATGTEAVRPQHF. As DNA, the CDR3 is TGTGCCAGCAGCGCAACCGGGACGGAGGCTGTCCGGCCCCAGCATTTT.

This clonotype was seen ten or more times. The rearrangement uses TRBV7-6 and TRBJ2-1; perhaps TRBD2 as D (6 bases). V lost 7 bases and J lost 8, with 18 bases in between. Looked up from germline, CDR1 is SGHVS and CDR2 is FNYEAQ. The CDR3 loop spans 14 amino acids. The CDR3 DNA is TGTGCCAGCACCCTAGCGACCCAGGGCTATGAGCAGTTCTTC. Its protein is CASTLATQGYEQFF.

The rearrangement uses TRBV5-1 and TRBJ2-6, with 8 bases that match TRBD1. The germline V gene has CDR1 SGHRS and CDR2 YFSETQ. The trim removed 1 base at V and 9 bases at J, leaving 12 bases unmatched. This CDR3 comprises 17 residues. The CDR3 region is CASSLLSGQGEFNVLTF. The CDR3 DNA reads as TGCGCCAGCAGCTTGCTTTCAGGACAGGGCGAGTTCAACGTCCTGACTTTC.

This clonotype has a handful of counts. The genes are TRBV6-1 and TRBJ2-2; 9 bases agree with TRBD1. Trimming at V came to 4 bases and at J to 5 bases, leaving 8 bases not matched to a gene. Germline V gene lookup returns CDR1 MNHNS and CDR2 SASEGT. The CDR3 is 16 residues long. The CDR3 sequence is CASSVTGGAWTGELFF. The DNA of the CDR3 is TGTGCCAGCAGTGTAACAGGGGGCGCATGGACCGGGGAGCTGTTTTTT.

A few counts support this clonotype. CDR3 sequence (DNA): TGTGCCAGCAGCACCATGGGGACAGGGGGGTATGCCAAAAACATTCAGTACTTC. As protein: CASSTMGTGGYAKNIQYF. This chain joins TRBV28 and TRBJ2-4; TRBD1 agrees at 11 bases. The trim removed 6 bases at V and 1 base at J, leaving 11 bases unmatched. The CDR3 has 18 residues. Germline-derived CDR1 and CDR2 are MDHEN and SYDVKM.

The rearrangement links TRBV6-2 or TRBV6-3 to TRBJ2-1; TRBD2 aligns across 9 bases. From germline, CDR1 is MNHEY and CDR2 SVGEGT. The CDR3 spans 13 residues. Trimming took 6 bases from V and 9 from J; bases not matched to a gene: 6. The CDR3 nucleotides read TGTGCCAGCAGCTCCAAGCGGGGGGTTGAGCAGTTCTTC. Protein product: CASSSKRGVEQFF.

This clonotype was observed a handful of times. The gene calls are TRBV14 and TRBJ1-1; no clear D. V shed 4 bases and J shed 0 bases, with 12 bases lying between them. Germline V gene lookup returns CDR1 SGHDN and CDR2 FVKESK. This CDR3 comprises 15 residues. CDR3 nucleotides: TGTGCCAGCAGCCCAGAATTCAACCTGAACACTGAAGCTTTCTTT. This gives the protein CASSPEFNLNTEAFF.

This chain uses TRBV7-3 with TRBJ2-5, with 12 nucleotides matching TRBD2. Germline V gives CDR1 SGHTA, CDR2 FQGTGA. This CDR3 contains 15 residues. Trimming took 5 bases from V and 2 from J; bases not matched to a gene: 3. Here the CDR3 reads CASSLAGGRQETQYF. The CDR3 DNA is TGTGCCAGCAGCCTAGCGGGGGGGAGACAAGAGACCCAGTACTTC.

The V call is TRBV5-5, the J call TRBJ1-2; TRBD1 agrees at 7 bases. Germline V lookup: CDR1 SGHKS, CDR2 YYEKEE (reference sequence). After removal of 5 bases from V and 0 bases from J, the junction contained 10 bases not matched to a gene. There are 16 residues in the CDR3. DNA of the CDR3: TGTGCCAGCAGTGAGACAGGGACCAAAGCTAACTATGGCTACACCTTC. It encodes CASSETGTKANYGYTF.

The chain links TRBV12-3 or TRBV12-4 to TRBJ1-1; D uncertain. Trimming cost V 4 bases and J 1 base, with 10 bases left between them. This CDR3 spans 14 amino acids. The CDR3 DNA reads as TGTGCCAGCAGTTCCTCCTCCGGGAACACTGAAGCTTTCTTT. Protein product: CASSSSSGNTEAFF.

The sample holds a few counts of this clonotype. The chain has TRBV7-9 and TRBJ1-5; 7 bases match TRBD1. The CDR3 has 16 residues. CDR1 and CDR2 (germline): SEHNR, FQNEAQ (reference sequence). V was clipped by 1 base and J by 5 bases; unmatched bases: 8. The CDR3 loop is CASSLVSGGSDQPQHF. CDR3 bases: TGTGCCAGCAGCTTAGTATCAGGGGGTTCGGATCAGCCCCAGCATTTT. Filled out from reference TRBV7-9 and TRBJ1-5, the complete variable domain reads DTGVSQNPRHKITKRGQNVTFRCDPISEHNRLYWYRQTLGQGPEFLTYFQNEAQLEKSRLLSDRFSAERPKGSFSTLEIQRTEQGDSAMYLCASSLVSGGSDQPQHFGDGTRLSIL.

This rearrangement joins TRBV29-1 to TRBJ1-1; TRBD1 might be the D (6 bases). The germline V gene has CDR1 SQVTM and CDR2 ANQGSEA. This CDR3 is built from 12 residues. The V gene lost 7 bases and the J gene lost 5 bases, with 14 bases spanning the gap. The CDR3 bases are TGCAGCGCCTGGGCAGGGGCTACTGAAGCTTTCTTT. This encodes CSAWAGATEAFF. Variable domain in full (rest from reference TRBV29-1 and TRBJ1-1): SAVISQKPSRDICQRGTSLTIQCQVDSQVTMMFWYRQQPGQSLTLIATANQGSEATYESGFVIDKFPISRPNLTFSTLTVSNMSPEDSSIYLCSAWAGATEAFFGQGTRLTVV.

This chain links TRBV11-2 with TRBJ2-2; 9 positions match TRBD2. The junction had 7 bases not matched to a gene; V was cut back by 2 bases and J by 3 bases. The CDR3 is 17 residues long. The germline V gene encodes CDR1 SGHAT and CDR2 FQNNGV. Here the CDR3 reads CASSLYLKRGDTGELFF. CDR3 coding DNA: TGTGCCAGCAGCTTATACCTGAAGCGGGGGGACACCGGGGAGCTGTTTTTT.

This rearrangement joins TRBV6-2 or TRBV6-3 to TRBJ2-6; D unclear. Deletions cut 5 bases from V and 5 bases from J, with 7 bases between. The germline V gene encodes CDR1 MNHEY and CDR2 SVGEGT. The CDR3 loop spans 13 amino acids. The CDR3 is CASSLRWANVLTF. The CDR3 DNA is TGTGCCAGCAGTCTACGGTGGGCCAACGTCCTGACTTTC.

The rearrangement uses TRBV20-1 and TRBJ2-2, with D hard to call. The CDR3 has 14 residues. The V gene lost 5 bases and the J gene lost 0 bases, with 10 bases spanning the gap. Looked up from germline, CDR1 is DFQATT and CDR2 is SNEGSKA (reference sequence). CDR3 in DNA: TGCAGTGCTCCGGCGGTCACGAACACCGGGGAGCTGTTTTTT. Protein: CSAPAVTNTGELFF.

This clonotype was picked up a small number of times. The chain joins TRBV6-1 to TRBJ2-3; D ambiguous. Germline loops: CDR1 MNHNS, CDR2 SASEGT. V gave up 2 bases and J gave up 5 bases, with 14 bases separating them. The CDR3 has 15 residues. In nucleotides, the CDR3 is TGTGCCAGCAGTGAATCGTGGCGGCGTGAAGATACGCAGTATTTT. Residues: CASSESWRREDTQYF.

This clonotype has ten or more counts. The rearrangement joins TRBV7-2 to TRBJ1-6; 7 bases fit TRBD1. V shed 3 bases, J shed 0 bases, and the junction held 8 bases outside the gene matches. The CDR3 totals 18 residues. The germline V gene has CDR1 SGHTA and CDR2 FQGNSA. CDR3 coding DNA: TGTGCCAGCAGCTTGGCGGACAGGTGGAGCTCCTATAATTCACCCCTCCACTTT. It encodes CASSLADRWSSYNSPLHF. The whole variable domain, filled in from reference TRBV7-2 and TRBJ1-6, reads GAGVSQSPSNKVTEKGKDVELRCDPISGHTALYWYRQSLGQGLEFLIYFQGNSAPDKSGLPSDRFSAERTGGSVSTLTIQRTQQEDSAVYLCASSLADRWSSYNSPLHFGNGTRLTVT.

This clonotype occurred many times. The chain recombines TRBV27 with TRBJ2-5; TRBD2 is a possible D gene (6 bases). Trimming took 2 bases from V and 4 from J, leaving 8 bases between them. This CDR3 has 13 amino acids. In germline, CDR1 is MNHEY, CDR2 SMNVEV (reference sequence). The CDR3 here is CASSLLGGETQYF. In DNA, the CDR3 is TGTGCCAGCAGTTTACTGGGAGGAGAGACCCAGTACTTC.

The CDR3 nucleotides are TGTGCCACCCAGGGCGTTGACGGGGGACAATACAATGAGCAGTTCTTC. This translates into CATQGVDGGQYNEQFF. V is TRBV2 and J is TRBJ2-1, with D perhaps TRBD1 or TRBD2 (6 bases each). V lost 10 bases and J lost 4, with 23 bases in between. The CDR3 has 16 residues. Germline V CDR1 and CDR2: SNHLY, FYNNEI.

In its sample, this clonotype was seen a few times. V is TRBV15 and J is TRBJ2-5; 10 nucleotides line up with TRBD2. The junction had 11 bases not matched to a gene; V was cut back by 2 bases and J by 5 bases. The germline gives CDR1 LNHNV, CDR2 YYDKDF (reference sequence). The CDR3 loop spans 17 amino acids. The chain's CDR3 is CATSRSKRTSGTETQYF. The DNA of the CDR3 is TGTGCCACCAGCAGATCCAAGCGGACTAGCGGCACGGAGACCCAGTACTTC.

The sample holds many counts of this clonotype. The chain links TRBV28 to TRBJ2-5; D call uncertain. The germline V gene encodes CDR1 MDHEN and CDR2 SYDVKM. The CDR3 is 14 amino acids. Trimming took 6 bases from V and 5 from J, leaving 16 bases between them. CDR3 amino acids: CASSLRRLGETQYF. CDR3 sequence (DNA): TGTGCCAGCAGCCTAAGGCGTCTTGGGGAGACCCAGTACTTC.

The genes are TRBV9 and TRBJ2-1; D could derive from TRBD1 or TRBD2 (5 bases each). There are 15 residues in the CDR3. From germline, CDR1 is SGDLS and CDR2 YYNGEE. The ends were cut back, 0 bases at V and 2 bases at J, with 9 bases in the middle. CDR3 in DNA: TGTGCCAGCAGCGTAGTTGTGGGGGCCTACAATGAGCAGTTCTTC. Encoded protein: CASSVVVGAYNEQFF. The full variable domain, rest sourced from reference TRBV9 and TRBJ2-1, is DSGVTQTPKHLITATGQRVTLRCSPRSGDLSVYWYQQSLDQGLQFLIQYYNGEERAKGNILERFSAQQFPDLHSELNLSSLELGDSALYFCASSVVVGAYNEQFFGPGTRLTVL.

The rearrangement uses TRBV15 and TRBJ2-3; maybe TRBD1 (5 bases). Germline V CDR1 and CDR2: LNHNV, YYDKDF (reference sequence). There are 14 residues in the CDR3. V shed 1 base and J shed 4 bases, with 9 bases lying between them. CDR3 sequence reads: CATSRVQESDTQYF. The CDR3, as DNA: TGTGCCACCAGCAGAGTACAGGAGTCAGATACGCAGTATTTT.

The CDR3: CASSPGLRYGYTF. The CDR3 nucleotides read TGTGCCAGCAGCCCGGGACTCCGCTATGGCTACACCTTC. The V and J genes are TRBV14 and TRBJ1-2; possibly TRBD1 for D (5 bases). V was clipped by 4 bases and J by 4 bases, with 10 bases between them. CDR3 length: 13 amino acids. Germline values: CDR1 SGHDN, CDR2 FVKESK. The variable domain in full, with the rest retrieved from reference TRBV14 and TRBJ1-2, is EAGVTQFPSHSVIEKGQTVTLRCDPISGHDNLYWYRRVMGKEIKFLLHFVKESKQDESGMPNNRFLAERTGGTYSTLKVQPAELEDSGVYFCASSPGLRYGYTFGSGTRLTVV.

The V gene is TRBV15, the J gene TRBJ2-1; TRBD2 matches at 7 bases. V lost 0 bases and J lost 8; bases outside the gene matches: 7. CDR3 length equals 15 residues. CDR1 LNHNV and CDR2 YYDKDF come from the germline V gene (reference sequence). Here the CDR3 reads CATSRDLGRAHEQFF. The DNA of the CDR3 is TGTGCCACCAGCAGAGATTTAGGGAGGGCCCATGAGCAGTTCTTC. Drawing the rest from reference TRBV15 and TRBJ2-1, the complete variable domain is DAMVIQNPRYQVTQFGKPVTLSCSQTLNHNVMYWYQQKSSQAPKLLFHYYDKDFNNEADTPDNFQSRRPNTSFCFLDIRSPGLGDTAMYLCATSRDLGRAHEQFFGPGTRLTVL.